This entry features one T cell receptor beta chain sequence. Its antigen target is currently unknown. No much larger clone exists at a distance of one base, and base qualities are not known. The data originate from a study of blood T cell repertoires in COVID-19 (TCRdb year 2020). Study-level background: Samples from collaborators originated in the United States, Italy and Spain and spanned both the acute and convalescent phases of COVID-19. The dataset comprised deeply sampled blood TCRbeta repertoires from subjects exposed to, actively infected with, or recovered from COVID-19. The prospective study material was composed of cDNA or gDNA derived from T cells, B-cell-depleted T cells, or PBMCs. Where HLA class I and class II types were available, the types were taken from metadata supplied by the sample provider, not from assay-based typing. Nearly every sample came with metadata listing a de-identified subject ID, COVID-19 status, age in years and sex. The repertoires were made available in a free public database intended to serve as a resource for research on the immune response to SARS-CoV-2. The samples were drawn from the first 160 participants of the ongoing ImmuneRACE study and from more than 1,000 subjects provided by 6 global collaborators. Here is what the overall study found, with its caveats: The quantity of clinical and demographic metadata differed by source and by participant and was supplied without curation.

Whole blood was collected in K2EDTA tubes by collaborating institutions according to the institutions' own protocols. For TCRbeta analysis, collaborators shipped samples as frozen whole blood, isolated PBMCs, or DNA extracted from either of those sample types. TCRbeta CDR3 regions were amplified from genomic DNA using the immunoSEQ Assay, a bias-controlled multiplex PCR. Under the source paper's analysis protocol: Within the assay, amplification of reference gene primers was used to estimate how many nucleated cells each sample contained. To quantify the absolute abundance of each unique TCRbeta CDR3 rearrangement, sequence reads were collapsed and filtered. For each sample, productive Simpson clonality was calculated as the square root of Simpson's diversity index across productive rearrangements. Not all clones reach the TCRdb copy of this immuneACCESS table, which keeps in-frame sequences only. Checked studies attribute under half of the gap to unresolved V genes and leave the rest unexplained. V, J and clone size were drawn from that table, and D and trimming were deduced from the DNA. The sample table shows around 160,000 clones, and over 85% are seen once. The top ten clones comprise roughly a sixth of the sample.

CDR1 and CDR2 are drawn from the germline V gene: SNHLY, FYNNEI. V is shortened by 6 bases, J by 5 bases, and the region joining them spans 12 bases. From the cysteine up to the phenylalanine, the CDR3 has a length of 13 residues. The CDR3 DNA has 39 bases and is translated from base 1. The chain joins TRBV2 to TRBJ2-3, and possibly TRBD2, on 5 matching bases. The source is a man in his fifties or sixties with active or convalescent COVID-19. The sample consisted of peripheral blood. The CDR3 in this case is CASRPTSLDTQYF. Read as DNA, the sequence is TGTGCCAGCAGGCCCACTAGTTTAGATACGCAGTATTTT.